The present T cell receptor beta chain was sequenced within a study of T cell responses to AZD1222 COVID-19 vaccine (dated by TCRdb to about 2021). Study-wide context: TCR sequencing covered roughly 230 trial participants: about 210 given two doses of AZD1222 and 26 given two doses of MenACWY control vaccine. Trial participants were enrolled by age into 18-55, 56-69 and 70-plus year subgroups, with approximately 150, 28 and 58 TCR-sequenced participants respectively.

Results the study describes overall, beyond this receptor: Participants were mostly white British, with more females than males. The authors suggested clonal diversity may have been underestimated. Conclusions about previously exposed vaccinees are limited, since just six AZD1222 recipients were seropositive for SARS-CoV-2 at baseline. A significant rise in spike-specific TCR breadth and depth was observed after two AZD1222 doses relative to day 0 and relative to MenACWY recipients. Vaccine-associated CD4 TCRs spanned the whole spike protein, with dominant responses in regions 160-218 and 743-854. Because no day 14 peak-response samples were available, repertoires were characterized only after the peak T cell response. Epitopes outside the regions mutated in the B.1.351 and B.1.1.7 variants were reportedly recognized by nearly half of the unique spike-specific TCRs. In the small 56-69-year group, the increase in depth fell short of significance, most likely because of low power.

With regard to this clone: Its antigen remains undetermined. No much larger clonotype is one base removed from it; base qualities were not supplied. Other DNA sequences in the sample encode the same CDR3.

The intended sense of this specimen's time point label: baseline before first vaccination. What the treatment or condition label conveys for this sample: meningococcal conjugate vaccine given as trial control. The vaccinee samples were drawn from two UK trials, COV001 and COV002, one of which was a single-blind randomized controlled phase 2/3 trial testing AZD1222 (ChAdOx1 nCoV-19) in healthy adults. Trial participant PBMC samples were collected at day 0 and day 28 after the second dose for TCRbeta chain sequencing. Inclusive of the bounding cysteine and phenylalanine, the CDR3 is 14 residues long. Solely the CDR3 DNA is kept, with 42 bases framed from the first base. Trimming at the junction amounts to 0 bases on V and 1 base on J, and the germline ends lie 4 bases apart. Sequences MNHEY (CDR1) and SVGAGI (CDR2) are obtained from the germline V gene. The CDR3 regions of human TCRbeta chains were subjected to immunosequencing. On the authors' methods: Repertoire TCRs were matched against a reference library of SARS-CoV-2-specific TCRs generated with the MIRA antigen-specificity platform. Breadth was defined as the fraction of unique TCRs that were SARS-CoV-2-associated. Depth was defined as the fraction of total T cells that were SARS-CoV-2-associated. Each spike-specific TCR was assigned to its reactive spike region and to a CD4 or CD8 class using the MIRA data. Log10-transformed breadth and depth values were compared by one-way ANOVA with Sidak's multiple comparisons tests. Sourced from immuneACCESS, this table was stored by TCRdb with only in-frame sequences that have V and J called. A share of the clones is absent; for the studies checked, an unresolved V gene accounts for under half, and the remainder has no known explanation. Clonal size and the V and J genes are those of that table, whereas D and trimming came from the DNA. This sample comprises 80,000 to 90,000 clones, 88% of them detected only once. The ten top clones hold roughly 4.7% of the sample.

This specimen was peripheral blood, taken on day 0 of MenACWY control vaccination. The V and J segments used are TRBV6-5 and TRBJ1-5; no confident D gene assignment can be made. The sequence came from an adult in good health. The nucleotides are TGTGCCAGCAGTTACTCTAGGAGCAATCAGCCCCAGCATTTT. It specifies CASSYSRSNQPQHF.